The subject of this entry is one T cell receptor (beta chain). The antigen is undetermined. Germline V lookup: CDR1 SEHNR, CDR2 FQNEAQ (reference sequence). V trimming: 5 bases; J trimming: 5 bases; junction bases outside the gene matches: 14. The CDR3 sequence is 16 residues long. The sample originates from a study of OX40 agonist ivuxolimab in advanced cancers. Study outcomes and limitations: CD8+ T cells averaged more expanded clones than CD4+.

Only in-frame clones appear in the TCRdb table, and some are missing; sequencing was by immunoSEQ multiplex PCR. The data hold approximately 35,000 clones, with more than 60% observed a single time. This sequence originates from an adult with an advanced solid tumor such as melanoma, head and neck, liver or kidney cancer. The chain employs TRBV7-9 and TRBJ1-1, with TRBD1 matching 7 bases. The material sequenced was CD4+ or CD8+ T cells sorted from blood, taken in a trial of the OX40 agonist ivuxolimab. The CDR3 DNA reads TGTGCCAGCAGCCCCACGCTCGGCAGGGGGGAAACTGAAGCTTTCTTT. This encodes CASSPTLGRGETEAFF.